The next 10 T cell receptor beta chains were all read from a single sample in a study of blood T cell repertoires in COVID-19 (dated by TCRdb to 2020 to 2021). Library prep was done by the immunoSEQ multiplex PCR assay. TCRdb re-hosts the immuneACCESS table, in-frame sequences only. Its copies lack some clones; in the studies checked, an unresolved V gene accounts for under half of them, and the cause for the rest is not known. This sample comprises about 250,000 clones, about 85% of them detected only once. 3% to 3.5% of the sample goes to the ten largest clones. The sequencing sample was made of peripheral blood. Receptor source: a man between 18 and 29 years old with active or convalescent COVID-19.

The chain carries TRBV6-5 and TRBJ2-2; 7 bases align to TRBD1. With V trimmed by 5 bases and J by 7 bases, 4 bases remained unmatched. The CDR3 sequence is 13 residues long. Per the germline V gene, CDR1 is MNHEY and CDR2 is SVGAGI. The CDR3 nucleotides are TGTGCCAGCAGTCAGGGGGTTGTCGGGGAGCTGTTTTTT. This encodes CASSQGVVGELFF.

The count of this clone is one. V gene TRBV28 combines with J gene TRBJ2-7, with 9 bases matching TRBD1. V was clipped by 1 base and J by 2 bases; unmatched bases: 6. The CDR3 sequence is 16 residues long. The germline V gene encodes CDR1 MDHEN and CDR2 SYDVKM. The CDR3 nucleotides read TGTGCCAGCAGTTTATTCGGACAGGGGAGTGCCTACGAGCAGTACTTC. Translation gives CASSLFGQGSAYEQYF.

The rearrangement joins TRBV28 to TRBJ1-2, with 7 bases aligning to TRBD1. The V segment lost 5 bases and the J segment 4 bases; nucleotides outside the gene matches: 10. This CDR3 has 15 residues. Germline V gene lookup returns CDR1 MDHEN and CDR2 SYDVKM. CDR3 sequence reads: CASSPLDRLFYGYTF. The CDR3 nucleotides are TGTGCCAGCAGTCCCTTGGACAGGCTTTTCTATGGCTACACCTTC.

This chain joins TRBV5-1 and TRBJ2-5; D is unresolved. V lost 4 bases, J lost 1 base, and 8 bases lay in between. The CDR3 consists of 13 residues. Per germline, CDR1 SGHRS and CDR2 YFSETQ. In nucleotides, the CDR3 is TGCGCCAGCAGCCCTACCCCCCAAGAGACCCAGTACTTC. Translation: CASSPTPQETQYF.

The chain uses TRBV9 and TRBJ2-1; D may be TRBD1 (6 bases). Trimming took 1 base from V and 4 from J, leaving 15 bases between them. The CDR3 consists of 16 residues. CDR1 is SGDLS and CDR2 is YYNGEE in the germline V gene. The CDR3 DNA reads as TGTGCCAGCAGCGTAACACAGGGAGCGTTTTACAATGAGCAGTTCTTC. Protein: CASSVTQGAFYNEQFF.

The sample holds one count of this clone. This sequence joins TRBV5-1 and TRBJ2-3, with D maybe TRBD1 (5 bases). V was shortened by 4 bases and J by 0 bases, with 15 bases between the two germline ends. In germline, CDR1 is SGHRS, CDR2 YFSETQ. This CDR3 contains 16 residues. The CDR3 coding sequence is TGCGCCAGCAGCCGTTACCAGGGAATCAGCACAGATACGCAGTATTTT. This codes for CASSRYQGISTDTQYF.

This chain uses TRBV13 with TRBJ1-6; 7 bases match TRBD1. Unmatched junction bases numbered 6, after V lost 5 bases and J lost 8 bases. CDR1 is PRHDT and CDR2 is FYEKMQ in the germline V gene (reference sequence). The CDR3 has 14 residues. CDR3 DNA sequence: TGTGCCAGCAGCCGGAGGGGGCCTGATTCACCCCTCCACTTT. It encodes CASSRRGPDSPLHF.

The chain uses TRBV30 and TRBJ2-2; 11 bases are shared with TRBD2. V lost 4 bases to trimming and J lost 3 bases; unmatched junction nucleotides: 4. CDR3 length: 15 amino acids. Germline CDR1 reads GTSNPN; CDR2 reads SVGIG (reference sequence). This CDR3 is CAWKLAGVDTGELFF. The CDR3 DNA reads TGTGCCTGGAAACTAGCGGGGGTGGACACCGGGGAGCTGTTTTTT.

The V gene is TRBV5-1, the J gene TRBJ2-5, with 7 bases fitting TRBD2. The CDR3 totals 15 residues. Germline V gives CDR1 SGHRS, CDR2 YFSETQ. The trim removed 7 bases at V and 0 bases at J, leaving 9 bases unmatched. Here the CDR3 reads CASSWLAENQETQYF. CDR3 DNA sequence: TGCGCCAGCTCTTGGCTAGCGGAGAACCAAGAGACCCAGTACTTC. Drawing the rest from reference TRBV5-1 and TRBJ2-5, the complete variable domain is KAGVTQTPRYLIKTRGQQVTLSCSPISGHRSVSWYQQTPGQGLQFLFEYFSETQRNKGNFPGRFSGRQFSNSRSEMNVSTLELGDSALYLCASSWLAENQETQYFGPGTRLLVL.

This clone has a handful of counts. The chain joins TRBV3-1 (or the pseudogene TRBV3-2) to TRBJ1-2; 7 bases are shared with TRBD1. In germline, CDR1 is LGHDT, CDR2 YNNKEL (reference sequence). The CDR3 length is 13 residues. With 4 bases clipped from V and 8 bases from J, the junction kept 7 bases outside the gene matches. DNA for the CDR3: TGTGCCAGCAGCCCGGACAGGTCGGGAGGCTACACCTTC. Translating it yields CASSPDRSGGYTF.